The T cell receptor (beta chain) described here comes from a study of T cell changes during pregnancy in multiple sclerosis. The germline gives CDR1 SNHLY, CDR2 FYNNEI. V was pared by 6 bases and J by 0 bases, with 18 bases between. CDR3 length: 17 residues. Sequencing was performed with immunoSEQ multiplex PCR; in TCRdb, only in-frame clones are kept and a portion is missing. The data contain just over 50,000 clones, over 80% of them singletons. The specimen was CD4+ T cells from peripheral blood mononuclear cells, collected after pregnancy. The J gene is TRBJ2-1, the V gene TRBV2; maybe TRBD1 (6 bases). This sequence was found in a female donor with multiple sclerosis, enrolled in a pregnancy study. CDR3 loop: CASRLRTGPSSYNEQFF. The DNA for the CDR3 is TGTGCCAGCAGGCTTCGAACAGGGCCCAGCTCCTACAATGAGCAGTTCTTC.